A single count supports the clone carrying this T cell receptor (beta chain). The source of the sample is a study of blood T cell repertoires in COVID-19. Study-wide background: Samples taken during acute and convalescent COVID-19 were collected in the United States, Italy and Spain. The cDNA or gDNA used as material had been derived from T cells, B-cell-depleted T cells, or PBMCs.

The V gene end was trimmed by 1 base and the J gene end by 4 bases; junction bases not matched to a gene: 4. The CDR3 has 16 residues. Germline values: CDR1 LGHNT, CDR2 FRNRAP. The Seattle site enrolled patients during active infection and followed them longitudinally. Original data processing: Researchers report that nucleated cell counts were estimated from reference gene primer amplification. This table comes from immunoSEQ multiplex PCR, and its TCRdb copy is limited to in-frame clones, with some not included. V and J calls and clone size are given by that table; D and trimming were obtained from the DNA. Of roughly 340,000 clones in the sample, about nine tenths were seen once.

The sample consisted of peripheral blood. The sequence was collected from a woman in her forties or fifties with COVID-19, enrolled during active disease. The rearrangement joins TRBV12-5 to TRBJ2-7; 13 positions agree with TRBD2. CDR3 bases: TGTGCTAGTGGTTTGGGGACTAGCGGGAGAGTATACGAGCAGTACTTC. Its translation: CASGLGTSGRVYEQYF.